Below are 31 T cell receptor beta chains sequenced from a single sample in a study of blood T cells in healthy people across ages. Primers used in a second PCR of roughly 7 to 11 cycles were a sample-barcoded 5' primer and a J-beta primer mix. TCRdb reanalysed the 5' RACE reads using MiXCR and keeps one entry per CDR3 protein. The sample lists some 780,000 distinct CDR3 sequences, around three fifths seen once, with around 24% in the top ten. What was sequenced was blood. The source of these receptors is a man aged 35-49 years in good health.

In its sample, this clonotype was seen a few times. The V call is TRBV6-5, the J call TRBJ1-2, with D perhaps matching TRBD1 (5 bases). This CDR3 comprises 13 residues. V was pared by 7 bases and J by 8 bases, with 17 bases between. Per the germline V gene, CDR1 is MNHEY and CDR2 is SVGAGI. The CDR3, as DNA: TGTGCCAGCACTAACTGGGCAGACAGAGGCTACACCTTC. This sequence encodes CASTNWADRGYTF.

This rearrangement joins TRBV9 to TRBJ2-1, with D tentatively TRBD2 (6 bases). This CDR3 has 15 residues. Trimming cost V 4 bases and J 1 base, with 12 bases left between them. Germline lookup yields CDR1 SGDLS and CDR2 YYNGEE. The CDR3 sequence is CASSNGGASYNEQFF. DNA of the CDR3: TGTGCCAGCAGCAACGGGGGAGCGTCCTACAATGAGCAGTTCTTC.

The chain joins TRBV3-1 to TRBJ2-7; no firm D call. CDR3 size: 13 residues. The germline CDR1 and CDR2 sequences are LGHDT and YNNKEL (reference sequence). Trimming took 3 bases from V and 2 from J, leaving 8 bases between them. CDR3 DNA: TGTGCCAGCAGCCACTCAGAAGCCTACGAGCAGTACTTC. It yields the protein CASSHSEAYEQYF.

V is TRBV4-3 and J is TRBJ2-5; D possibly uses TRBD1 or TRBD2 (5 bases each). Germline V gives CDR1 LGHNA, CDR2 YSLEER. Trimming took off 1 base at V and 4 bases at J, with 13 bases between the two ends. This CDR3 region has 15 residues. The CDR3 is CASSQVSGQLETQYF. The CDR3 DNA reads as TGCGCCAGCAGCCAAGTATCGGGGCAGCTAGAGACCCAGTACTTC.

This rearrangement joins TRBV5-1 to TRBJ2-1; D unresolved. Germline loops: CDR1 SGHRS, CDR2 YFSETQ. The CDR3 contains 13 residues. Trimming removed 4 bases at V and 9 bases at J, with 14 bases between. The CDR3 DNA is TGCGCCAGCAGCGCGGACCCACTCGGTGAGCAGTTCTTC. Protein sequence: CASSADPLGEQFF.

The V and J genes are TRBV20-1 and TRBJ2-1, with 15 nucleotides matching TRBD2. CDR3 length: 15 residues. CDR1 is DFQATT and CDR2 is SNEGSKA in the germline V gene (reference sequence). V shed 2 bases and J 10 bases; nucleotides not matched to a gene: 6. As DNA, the CDR3 is TGCAGTGCTAGACCCGGGACTAGCGGGGGGTGGGAGCAGTTCTTC. Translating gives CSARPGTSGGWEQFF.

The rearrangement uses TRBV28 and TRBJ1-6; D gene ambiguous. V dropped 3 bases and J dropped 5 bases, with 8 bases sitting between them. The CDR3 is 14 amino acids. Germline CDR1 MDHEN, CDR2 SYDVKM. The CDR3 protein is CASSFRGNNSPLHF. CDR3 DNA: TGTGCCAGCAGTTTTCGGGGTAATAATTCACCCCTCCACTTT.

V gene TRBV12-3 or TRBV12-4 combines with J gene TRBJ2-5; TRBD1 is a possible D gene (5 bases). The DNA matches TRBJ2-1 better at its end, which makes the J call doubtful. This CDR3 is 16 amino acids long. The CDR3 DNA is TGTGCCAGCAGTTTAGCGAGGAGATTCGGACAAGAGACCCAGTTCTTC. This encodes CASSLARRFGQETQFF.

The V gene is TRBV19, the J gene TRBJ2-7; possible D gene TRBD1, 5 bases. The J call may be mistaken, given a closer DNA end match to TRBJ2-5. CDR1 and CDR2 from the germline V gene are LNHDA and SQIVND (reference sequence). CDR3 size: 13 residues. DNA for the CDR3: TGTGCCAGTACTAATCAGGGAAGGGAGACCCAGTACTTC. This sequence encodes CASTNQGRETQYF.

The rearrangement uses TRBV29-1 and TRBJ2-3; maybe TRBD1 (5 bases). CDR3 size: 11 residues. CDR1 and CDR2 from the germline V gene are SQVTM and ANQGSEA. Trimming shortened V by 1 base and J by 8 bases, and 7 bases separated the two germline ends. The chain's CDR3 is CSVEGGGTQYF. The CDR3 DNA is TGCAGCGTTGAAGGGGGCGGTACGCAGTATTTT.

J is TRBJ2-5 and V is TRBV12-3 or TRBV12-4, with unresolved D. The CDR3 has 13 amino acids. V gave up 5 bases and J gave up 7 bases, with 14 bases separating them. The CDR3 nucleotides are TGTGCCAGCAGTCCCCGGTCTGGTGGGACCCAGTACTTC. Protein sequence: CASSPRSGGTQYF.

This clonotype was found a few times. DNA for the CDR3: TGTGCCAGCAGCCCCCACCCGGAAATGTACGAGCAGTACTTC. It codes for CASSPHPEMYEQYF. This chain connects TRBV9 to TRBJ2-7; D call uncertain. The V end was cut by 4 bases, the J end by 4 bases, with 15 bases between. From germline, CDR1 is SGDLS and CDR2 YYNGEE. This CDR3 spans 14 amino acids.

There are a few counts of this clonotype. V gene TRBV20-1 combines with J gene TRBJ1-5; D perhaps matches TRBD1 (5 bases). CDR1 and CDR2 (germline): DFQATT, SNEGSKA (reference sequence). This CDR3 is built from 13 residues. V dropped 6 bases and J dropped 5 bases, with 14 bases sitting between them. The CDR3 bases are TGCAGTGCGGCTCAGGGTAGAGATCAGCCCCAGCATTTT. Translation: CSAAQGRDQPQHF.

The sample holds a few counts of this clonotype. The genes are TRBV12-3 or TRBV12-4 and TRBJ2-3, with D possibly TRBD1 on 5 matching bases. The CDR3 length is 16 residues. The V end lost 1 base, the J end lost 2 bases, and 13 bases lay between the germline ends. The CDR3 region is CASSLGGGQSTDTQYF. The CDR3 nucleotides are TGTGCCAGCAGTTTAGGTGGCGGACAATCCACAGATACGCAGTATTTT.

This clonotype was seen a handful of times. This chain connects TRBV20-1 to TRBJ1-1, with D perhaps TRBD1 (5 bases). The length of the CDR3 is 12 residues. The V gene lost 3 bases and the J gene lost 7 bases, with 12 bases spanning the gap. Germline V gives CDR1 DFQATT, CDR2 SNEGSKA (reference sequence). DNA for the CDR3: TGCAGTGCTAGTAGACAGATGGTTGAAGCTTTCTTT. It encodes CSASRQMVEAFF.

This clonotype showed up just a few times. The rearrangement links TRBV7-8 to TRBJ1-5; possible D gene TRBD1, 5 bases. This CDR3 has 15 amino acids. V was trimmed by 1 base and J by 3 bases, leaving 10 bases between them. Germline-derived CDR1 and CDR2 are SGHVS and FQNEAQ. The CDR3 DNA sequence: TGTGCCAGCAGCTTAGTGGGGGACGTCAATCAGCCCCAGCATTTT. Protein sequence: CASSLVGDVNQPQHF.

V usage is TRBV5-1 and J usage is TRBJ2-1, with 11 bases fitting TRBD2. The germline V gene encodes CDR1 SGHRS and CDR2 YFSETQ. The J segment lost 5 bases and the V segment lost 3 bases, leaving 7 bases of the junction unmatched. The length of the CDR3 is 16 residues. DNA of the CDR3: TGCGCCAGCAGCTCGAGACTAGCGGGAATCGACAATGAGCAGTTCTTC. The encoded protein is CASSSRLAGIDNEQFF.

The chain joins TRBV6-4 to TRBJ1-2; no clear D. Germline assignment: CDR1 MRHNA and CDR2 SNTAGT. The CDR3 is made up of 13 amino acids. Trimming took 5 bases from V and 4 from J, leaving 11 bases between them. CDR3 nucleotides: TGTGCCAGCAGTACAGACGGGGTCTATGGCTACACCTTC. Residues: CASSTDGVYGYTF.

This sequence joins TRBV20-1 and TRBJ2-1; 11 nucleotides align to TRBD2. Germline V gives CDR1 DFQATT, CDR2 SNEGSKA (reference sequence). V lost 5 bases to trimming and J lost 7 bases; unmatched junction nucleotides: 13. The CDR3 runs to 16 residues. CDR3 region: CSAYLAGGRRRNEQFF. As DNA, the CDR3 is TGCAGTGCTTACCTAGCGGGGGGTAGGAGGAGGAATGAGCAGTTCTTC.

The chain has TRBV15 and TRBJ1-2; 7 bases align to TRBD1. Trimming took 4 bases from V and 7 from J; bases not matched to a gene: 15. The CDR3 covers 16 residues. Germline CDR1 is LNHNV and CDR2 is YYDKDF (reference sequence). In DNA form, the CDR3 reads TGTGCCACCAGCATCCTGGACAGGCTTATTGAAGGTGGCTACACCTTC. This codes for CATSILDRLIEGGYTF.

J is TRBJ2-7 and V is TRBV6-1; D is possibly TRBD1 (6 bases). Trimming shortened V by 3 bases and J by 12 bases, and 18 bases separated the two germline ends. Germline V gene lookup returns CDR1 MNHNS and CDR2 SASEGT. CDR3 length: 13 residues. The CDR3, as DNA: TGTGCCAGCAGTGACTCAGTCGGGACACTAAGGTACTTC. It specifies CASSDSVGTLRYF.

On this clonotype itself: This may arise from a read error, as a much more abundant clone is one base away. The chain couples TRBV29-1 to TRBJ2-3; D possibly uses TRBD1 or TRBD2 (6 bases each). The V end was cut by 0 bases, the J end by 4 bases, with 17 bases between. Germline V gives CDR1 SQVTM, CDR2 ANQGSEA. The CDR3 consists of 16 residues. The CDR3 bases are TGCAGCGTTGAAGATAGGGGGACGGCTAGCGCAGATACGCAGTATTTT. It encodes CSVEDRGTASADTQYF.

As to this clonotype: This may arise from a read error, as a much more abundant clone is one base away. J is TRBJ2-5 and V is TRBV27; maybe TRBD2 (7 bases). This CDR3 comprises 15 residues. The V gene's germline CDR1 is MNHEY and CDR2 SMNVEV (reference sequence). This chain's CDR3 is CASKSSGQLQETQCF. The CDR3 nucleotides are TGTGCCAGCAAGTCTAGCGGACAGCTTCAAGAGACCCAGTGCTTC.

The chain combines TRBV24-1 with TRBJ1-2, with 7 positions matching TRBD1. CDR1 is KGHDR and CDR2 is SFDVKD in the germline V gene. V lost 3 bases, J lost 4 bases, and 4 bases stayed unmatched. The CDR3 is 14 amino acids. The CDR3 DNA is TGTGCCACCAGTGATACGGGACAGATCTATGGCTACACCTTC. Amino acids: CATSDTGQIYGYTF.

This chain links TRBV5-1 with TRBJ2-6, with unresolved D. This CDR3 region has 17 residues. Trimming removed 0 bases from V and 0 bases from J, with 10 bases in between. CDR1 SGHRS and CDR2 YFSETQ come from the germline V gene. CDR3 DNA sequence: TGCGCCAGCAGCTTGGGCCCTGGTAGCTCTGGGGCCAACGTCCTGACTTTC. This translates into CASSLGPGSSGANVLTF.

About this clonotype: The junction departs from germline at one end; a sequencing error may be responsible. V and J are TRBV7-2 and TRBJ2-4; D is unclear. The CDR3 length is 16 residues. Germline V CDR1 and CDR2: SGHTA, FQGNSA. CDR3 DNA: TGTGCCCGCAGCTTAGTACAGAACATAGCCAAAAACATTCAGTACTTC. Its protein product is CARSLVQNIAKNIQYF. Complete variable domain (other parts from reference TRBV7-2 and TRBJ2-4): GAGVSQSPSNKVTEKGKDVELRCDPISGHTALYWYRQSLGQGLEFLIYFQGNSAPDKSGLPSDRFSAERTGGSVSTLTIQRTQQEDSAVYLCARSLVQNIAKNIQYFGAGTRLSVL.

CDR3 DNA sequence: TGTGCCAGCAGCCAAGTGGGGGGGAGCCCCTACAATGAGCAGTACTTC. It translates to CASSQVGGSPYNEQYF. The chain couples TRBV14 to TRBJ2-1; TRBD2 aligns across 7 bases. The end of the DNA aligns better with TRBJ2-7, so the J call may be wrong. This CDR3 region has 16 residues. Germline V gene data show CDR1 as SGHDN and CDR2 as FVKESK.

The V and J genes are TRBV7-2 and TRBJ2-3, with TRBD2 matching 7 bases. V gave up 9 bases and J gave up 2 bases; unmatched junction bases: 8. CDR3 length equals 14 residues. CDR1 SGHTA and CDR2 FQGNSA come from the germline V gene. CDR3 sequence: CASKTREFTDTQYF. The CDR3 DNA reads TGTGCCAGTAAGACGCGGGAGTTCACAGATACGCAGTATTTT.

CDR3 nucleotide sequence: TGTGCCAGCAGCTTTTCCCCGACAGGGACGGACGAGCAGTACTTC. Protein sequence: CASSFSPTGTDEQYF. This sequence joins TRBV7-9 and TRBJ2-4; 7 nucleotides line up with TRBD1. The end of the DNA aligns better with TRBJ2-7, so the J call may be wrong. This CDR3 has 15 residues. CDR1 SEHNR and CDR2 FQNEAQ come from the germline V gene (reference sequence).

This clonotype was seen only a few times. This chain joins TRBV7-6 and TRBJ2-3; D ambiguous. Looked up from germline, CDR1 is SGHVS and CDR2 is FNYEAQ. CDR3 size: 12 residues. Trimming took 3 bases from V and 4 from J, leaving 5 bases between them. CDR3 sequence reads: CASSFGPDTQYF. The CDR3 DNA reads TGTGCCAGCAGCTTTGGGCCAGATACGCAGTATTTT.

V is TRBV6-6 and J is TRBJ2-5; D may be TRBD2 (5 bases). Trimming took off 5 bases at V and 1 base at J, with 11 bases between the two ends. The CDR3 has 14 amino acids. Germline assignment: CDR1 MNHNY and CDR2 SVGAGI (reference sequence). The CDR3, as DNA: TGTGCCAGCAGTGGGAGTTTTGCCCAAGAGACCCAGTACTTC. Residues: CASSGSFAQETQYF.